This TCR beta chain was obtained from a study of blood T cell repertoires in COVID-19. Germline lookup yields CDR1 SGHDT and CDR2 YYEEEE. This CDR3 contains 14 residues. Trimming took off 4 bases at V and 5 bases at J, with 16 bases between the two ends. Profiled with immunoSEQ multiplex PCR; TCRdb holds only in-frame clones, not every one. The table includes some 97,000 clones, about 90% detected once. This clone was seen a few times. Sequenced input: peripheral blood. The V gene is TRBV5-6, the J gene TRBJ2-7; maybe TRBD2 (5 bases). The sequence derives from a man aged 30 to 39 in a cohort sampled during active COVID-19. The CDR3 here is CASSQRRSRHEQYF. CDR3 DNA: TGTGCCAGCAGCCAAAGGAGGAGTAGGCACGAGCAGTACTTC. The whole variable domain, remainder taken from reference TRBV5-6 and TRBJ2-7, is DAGVTQSPTHLIKTRGQQVTLRCSPKSGHDTVSWYQQALGQGPQFIFQYYEEEERQRGNFPDRFSGHQFPNYSSELNVNALLLGDSALYLCASSQRRSRHEQYFGPGTRLTVT.